What follows describes a single TCR beta chain. Germline assignment: CDR1 SGDLS and CDR2 YYNGEE. CDR3 size: 15 residues. V lost 0 bases, J lost 3 bases, and 12 bases lay in between. This entry belongs to a study of identical twins. TCRdb ran MiXCR on the 5' RACE reads and lists one entry per CDR3 protein. The table includes about 920,000 distinct CDR3 sequences, 12% detected once. Healthy Caucasians, and only they, were the donors. This sample also belongs to another study, concerning yellow fever vaccine responses in identical twins.

The specimen sequenced was PBMCs. The chain has TRBV9 and TRBJ2-5; D possibly corresponds to TRBD1 (6 bases). The source is a woman aged 18-35 years in good health. The CDR3, as DNA: TGTGCCAGCAGCGTAGGATCCAGGGGCGAAGAGACCCAGTACTTC. This sequence encodes CASSVGSRGEETQYF.